This T cell receptor beta chain was documented in a study of T-cell memory formation after mild COVID-19. Across the study: Largely, the TCR clusters proved donor specific. General study findings and limits: In pre-infection memory, a portion of responding clones appeared, which suggested that cross-reactive memory joined. CD4+ bias marked clones expanding day 15 to 37, unlike balanced contracting clones.

It was 5'RACE with constant-segment primers that produced the TCR alpha and TCR beta cDNA libraries, which carried sample barcodes and UMIs. TCRdb fed the 5' RACE reads into MiXCR, producing one record per CDR3 protein. The data contain hundreds of thousands of distinct CDR3 sequences, over 15% of them seen just once; the ten biggest clones take up about a fifth. Details on this clonotype: Its antigen is unknown.

Material: PBMCs or a T cell subset sorted from them (not recorded which). The clonotype was recovered from a man aged 18 to 30 who had mild COVID-19 (a few samples of this study predate the infection). Cell type and time point are not known.

The chain's CDR3 is CASSDRTNDEQYF. The CDR3 DNA follows: TGTGCCAGCAGTGACCGGACAAACGACGAGCAGTACTTC. This chain connects TRBV6-6 to TRBJ2-7; tentative D call: TRBD1 (5 bases). CDR3 length: 13 residues. The V end was cut by 5 bases, the J end by 5 bases, with 13 bases between. Looked up from germline, CDR1 is MNHNY and CDR2 is SVGAGI (reference sequence).